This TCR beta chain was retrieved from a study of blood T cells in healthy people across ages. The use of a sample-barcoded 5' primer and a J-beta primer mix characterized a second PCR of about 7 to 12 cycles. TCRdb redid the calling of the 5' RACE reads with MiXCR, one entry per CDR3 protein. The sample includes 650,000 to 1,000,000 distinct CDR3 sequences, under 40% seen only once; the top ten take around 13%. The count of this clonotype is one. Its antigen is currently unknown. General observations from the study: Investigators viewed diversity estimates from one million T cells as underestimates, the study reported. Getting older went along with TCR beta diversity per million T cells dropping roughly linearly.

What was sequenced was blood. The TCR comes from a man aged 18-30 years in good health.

As DNA, the CDR3 is TGTGCCAGCAGCCAAGTGGGACATCCCTACGAGCAGTACTTC. Amino acids: CASSQVGHPYEQYF. V and J are TRBV3-1 and TRBJ2-7; TRBD1 is a possible D gene (6 bases). The CDR3 totals 14 residues. V was clipped by 1 base and J by 2 bases, with 9 bases between them. Germline V gene data show CDR1 as LGHDT and CDR2 as YNNKEL (reference sequence).